This T cell receptor beta chain comes out of a study of OX40 agonist ivuxolimab in advanced cancers. The CDR3 runs to 17 residues. Germline V gene data show CDR1 as SGHTA and CDR2 as FQGNSA. V shed 5 bases, J shed 5 bases, and the junction held 14 bases outside the gene matches. General study points: Clones of CD4+ and CD8+ blood T cells grew by week 6 at doses of 0.1 to 3.0 mg/kg.

Produced via immunoSEQ multiplex PCR; TCRdb's table is partial and in-frame only. The data contain 60,000 to 70,000 clones, around 87% of them singletons. Regarding this clone: The target antigen is unknown.

The chain uses TRBV7-2 and TRBJ1-4; 7 bases align to TRBD1. Sample: CD4+ or CD8+ T cells sorted from blood, taken in a trial of the OX40 agonist ivuxolimab. This sequence was found in an adult with an advanced solid tumor such as melanoma, head and neck, liver or kidney cancer. The CDR3 protein is CASSTEKDIRGNEKLFF. DNA for the CDR3: TGTGCCAGCAGCACTGAAAAAGACATCAGGGGGAATGAAAAACTGTTTTTT.